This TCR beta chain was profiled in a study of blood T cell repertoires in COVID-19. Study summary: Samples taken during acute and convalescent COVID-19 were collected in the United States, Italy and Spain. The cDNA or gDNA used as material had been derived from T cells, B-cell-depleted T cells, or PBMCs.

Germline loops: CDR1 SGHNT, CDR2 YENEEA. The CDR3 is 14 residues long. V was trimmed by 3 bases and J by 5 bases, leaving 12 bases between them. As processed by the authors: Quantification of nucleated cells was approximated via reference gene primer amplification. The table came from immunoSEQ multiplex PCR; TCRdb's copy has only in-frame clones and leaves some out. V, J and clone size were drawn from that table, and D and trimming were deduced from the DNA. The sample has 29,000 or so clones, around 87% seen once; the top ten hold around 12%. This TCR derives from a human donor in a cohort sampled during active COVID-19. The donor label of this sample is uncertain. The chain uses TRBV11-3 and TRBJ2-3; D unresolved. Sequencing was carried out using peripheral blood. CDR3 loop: CASSFEHSLDTQYF. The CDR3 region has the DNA TGTGCCAGCAGCTTTGAACATTCCCTAGATACGCAGTATTTT. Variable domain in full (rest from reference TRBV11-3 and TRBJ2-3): EAGVVQSPRYKIIEKKQPVAFWCNPISGHNTLYWYLQNLGQGPELLIRYENEEAVDDSQLPKDRFSAERLKGVDSTLKIQPAELGDSAVYLCASSFEHSLDTQYFGPGTRLTVL.